This T cell receptor beta chain was sequenced for a study of blood T cell repertoires in COVID-19 (dated by TCRdb to about 2020). For context, the study as a whole: Samples from collaborators originated in the United States, Italy and Spain and spanned both the acute and convalescent phases of COVID-19. The material from the prospective study consisted of cDNA or gDNA derived from T cells, B-cell-depleted T cells, or PBMCs. Samples came from the ongoing ImmuneRACE study (first 160 participants) plus 1,254 subjects from 6 global collaborators. The repertoires were released in a freely available public database intended as a resource for research on the immune response to SARS-CoV-2. Sample metadata almost always included a de-identified subject ID, COVID-19 status, age in years and sex. The dataset comprised deeply sampled blood TCRbeta repertoires from subjects exposed to, actively infected with, or recovered from COVID-19. HLA class I and class II types, where available, came from metadata supplied by the sample provider rather than from assay-based typing. The investigation overall reported the following: Clinical and demographic metadata were provided uncurated, with the amount varying by source and participant.

The count of this clone is one. Its antigen is not yet known. Base-call qualities are not available, and no considerably larger clone is one nucleotide away. Whole blood was collected in K2EDTA tubes by collaborating institutions according to the institutions' own protocols. For TCRbeta analysis, collaborators shipped samples as frozen whole blood, isolated PBMCs, or DNA extracted from either of those sample types. The CDR3 goes from the cysteine to the phenylalanine over 14 residues. Kept here is only the CDR3 DNA, which spans 42 bases and is read in frame from base 1. The germline V gene (reference sequence) specifies SEHNR as CDR1 and FQNEAQ as CDR2. The V and J ends are trimmed by 3 bases and 2 bases, leaving 9 bases between them. TCRbeta CDR3 regions were amplified from genomic DNA using the immunoSEQ Assay, a bias-controlled multiplex PCR. Regarding the original processing steps: The number of nucleated cells in each sample was estimated from the amplification of reference gene primers within the assay. To quantify the absolute abundance of each unique TCRbeta CDR3 rearrangement, sequence reads were collapsed and filtered. For each sample, productive Simpson clonality was calculated as the square root of Simpson's diversity index across productive rearrangements. TCRdb retrieved this table from immuneACCESS and kept in-frame rearrangements only. Not all clones are present; in checked studies, unresolved V genes account for under half, and no reason is known for the remainder. That table is the source of V, J and clone size, and D and trimming were worked out from the DNA. The sample data list tens of thousands of clones, and almost 90% of these were observed just once. The ten largest make up 20% to 25% of the sample.

The V gene is TRBV7-9 and the J gene is TRBJ2-3; the D gene is not confidently resolved. This TCR derives from a woman aged 45-59 years with active or convalescent COVID-19. Material for sequencing was peripheral blood. The CDR3 region has the sequence CASSLRVNTDTQYF. The sequenced DNA: TGTGCCAGCAGCTTGCGTGTGAACACAGATACGCAGTATTTT.